Listed below are T cell receptor beta chains from one sample, sequenced in a study of blood T cell repertoires in COVID-19. Clones were read by immunoSEQ multiplex PCR, and TCRdb kept only the in-frame ones, dropping some. Of 160,000 or so clones detected, approximately 81% appear once; the ten largest clones hold about 6%. Source material: PBMCs or T cells enriched from blood (not recorded which). These receptors were taken from a woman between 40 and 50 years old with acute COVID-19. The CDR3 runs from the conserved cysteine through the conserved F or W. The D gene is left open where the match is weak. The size field is filled for only some rows; it gives once, few, many or a size class.

v_gene,j_gene,len,abundance,d_gene,CDR3aa,CDR3nt
TRBV5-6,TRBJ1-1,15,NA,NA,CASSLIGGLNTEAFF,TGTGCCAGCAGCTTGATCGGGGGTCTGAACACTGAAGCTTTCTTT
TRBV30,TRBJ1-4,12,few,TRBD1,CAGGQPNEKLFF,TGTGCCGGGGGACAGCCTAATGAAAAACTGTTTTTT
TRBV6-5,TRBJ1-5,13,NA,TRBD1,CASTGQGAQPQHF,TGTGCCAGCACCGGACAGGGGGCTCAGCCCCAGCATTTT
TRBV2,TRBJ2-1,15,NA,TRBD2,CASSEGSGRDNEQFF,TGTGCCAGCAGTGAAGGAAGCGGGAGGGACAATGAGCAGTTCTTC
TRBV28,TRBJ1-5,15,few,TRBD1,CASSLLGGGNQPQHF,TGTGCCAGCAGTTTATTAGGGGGCGGCAATCAGCCCCAGCATTTT
TRBV5-1,TRBJ2-7,15,NA,TRBD2,CASSTGLAELYEQYF,TGCGCCAGCAGCACGGGACTAGCGGAATTATACGAGCAGTACTTC
TRBV28,TRBJ2-3,17,NA,NA,CASTEKLLVVSADTQYF,TGTGCCAGCACCGAGAAGCTCCTAGTAGTTAGCGCAGATACGCAGTATTTT
TRBV4-1,TRBJ2-3,15,many,TRBD2,CASSQASGRDNTQYF,TGCGCCAGCAGCCAGGCTAGCGGGAGGGATAATACGCAGTATTTT
TRBV3-1/TRBV3-2,TRBJ1-3,15,NA,TRBD1,CASTSTGSSGNTIYF,TGTGCCAGCACCTCGACAGGGAGCTCTGGAAACACCATATATTTT
TRBV30,TRBJ1-2,14,NA,NA,CAWRTPLQGSGYTF,TGTGCCTGGAGGACCCCCCTACAGGGAAGTGGCTACACCTTC
TRBV11-2,TRBJ2-5,13,NA,NA,CASSLAGSETQYF,TGTGCCAGCAGCTTAGCCGGGTCGGAGACCCAGTACTTC
TRBV19,TRBJ2-3,17,many,NA,CASSDPLALSSADTQYF,TGTGCCAGTAGTGATCCGCTAGCCCTCAGTTCGGCAGATACGCAGTATTTT
TRBV27,TRBJ1-1,13,once,NA,CASSLSSGAEAFF,TGTGCCAGCAGTTTATCTTCGGGGGCTGAAGCTTTCTTT
TRBV19,TRBJ2-3,20,NA,TRBD2,CASSPRTSGRAWTFTDTQYF,TGTGCCAGTAGTCCCCGGACTAGCGGGAGGGCCTGGACTTTCACAGATACGCAGTATTTT
TRBV6-6,TRBJ1-1,13,NA,NA,CASTTPGNTEAFF,TGTGCCAGCACCACCCCAGGGAACACTGAAGCTTTCTTT
TRBV15,TRBJ2-2,20,few,TRBD2,CATSIQGLRTSGRNTGELFF,TGTGCCACCAGCATACAGGGGCTGAGGACTAGCGGGAGGAACACCGGGGAGCTGTTTTTT
TRBV9,TRBJ2-1,18,few,TRBD2,CASSAGLATPTSYNEQFF,TGTGCCAGCAGCGCGGGACTAGCGACCCCGACCTCCTACAATGAGCAGTTCTTC
TRBV27,TRBJ2-1,15,NA,TRBD2,CASLPAGDLYNEQFF,TGTGCCAGCCTTCCTGCGGGAGACCTCTACAATGAGCAGTTCTTC
TRBV6-5,TRBJ1-2,15,NA,NA,CASSYSIRDGYGYTF,TGTGCCAGCAGTTACTCGATCAGGGATGGCTATGGCTACACCTTC
TRBV5-1,TRBJ2-3,16,NA,TRBD2,CASSAGLAGDGDTQYF,TGCGCCAGCAGCGCGGGACTAGCGGGAGACGGAGATACGCAGTATTTT
TRBV5-6,TRBJ2-1,15,NA,TRBD1,CASSSTRGPYNEQFF,TGTGCCAGCAGCTCCACCAGGGGGCCCTACAATGAGCAGTTCTTC
TRBV15,TRBJ2-5,16,NA,TRBD2,CATSGTSYSVGETQYF,TGTGCCACCTCCGGGACTAGCTACTCCGTAGGGGAGACCCAGTACTTC
TRBV3-1/TRBV3-2,TRBJ2-6,14,NA,TRBD1,CASSLTGVANVLTF,TGTGCCAGCAGCCTGACAGGGGTAGCCAACGTCCTGACTTTC
TRBV29-1,TRBJ1-2,15,NA,TRBD1,CSVALWTGGKGGYTF,TGCAGCGTCGCCCTCTGGACAGGGGGAAAAGGGGGCTACACCTTC
TRBV19,TRBJ1-1,13,NA,TRBD1,CASSPRQGTGAFF,TGTGCCAGTAGTCCCCGACAGGGGACGGGAGCTTTCTTT
TRBV7-9,TRBJ1-2,14,NA,TRBD1,CASSIIQGIGGYTF,TGTGCCAGCAGCATAATACAGGGGATAGGCGGCTACACCTTC
TRBV11-2,TRBJ2-1,15,many,TRBD1,CASSLLLGTGFEQFF,TGTGCCAGCAGCTTATTGTTGGGGACAGGGTTTGAGCAGTTCTTC
TRBV25-1,TRBJ2-5,14,NA,TRBD2,CASSQTSGGETQYF,TGTGCCAGCAGTCAGACTTCCGGGGGGGAGACCCAGTACTTC
TRBV24-1,TRBJ1-2,12,few,NA,CAVAGTGDGYTF,TGTGCCGTCGCTGGGACGGGAGATGGCTACACCTTC
TRBV30,TRBJ2-1,14,NA,NA,CAWTGVRLYNEQFF,TGTGCCTGGACCGGGGTCCGGTTGTACAATGAGCAGTTCTTC
TRBV6-5,TRBJ2-7,15,NA,NA,CASRYRRASSYEQYF,TGTGCCAGCAGATACAGGAGGGCCAGCTCCTACGAGCAGTACTTC
TRBV5-6,TRBJ2-3,15,many,NA,CASSLGTAPGDTQYF,TGTGCCAGCAGCTTGGGGACTGCTCCAGGCGATACGCAGTATTTT
TRBV7-9,TRBJ1-2,12,NA,NA,CASSLRAHGYTF,TGTGCCAGCAGCCTACGAGCACATGGCTACACCTTC
TRBV13,TRBJ2-4,17,NA,NA,CASAKLGGSLAKNIQYF,TGTGCCAGCGCAAAATTAGGAGGGAGCCTAGCCAAAAACATTCAGTACTTC
TRBV5-1,TRBJ2-3,17,NA,NA,CASSSARQRSVIDTQYF,TGCGCCAGCAGCTCGGCCAGGCAGCGGTCGGTAATAGATACGCAGTATTTT
TRBV5-1,TRBJ1-1,15,NA,NA,CASTGQGGPGTEAFF,TGCGCCAGCACTGGGCAGGGAGGGCCTGGCACTGAAGCTTTCTTT
TRBV6-5,TRBJ2-1,15,NA,NA,CASSYGSSAYNEQFF,TGTGCCAGCAGTTATGGGTCTAGCGCTTACAATGAGCAGTTCTTC
TRBV7-9,TRBJ1-1,16,once,TRBD1,CASSPGQGALNTEAFF,TGTGCCAGCAGCCCCGGACAGGGGGCGTTGAACACTGAAGCTTTCTTT
TRBV3-1/TRBV3-2,TRBJ2-1,15,NA,TRBD2,CASSTGLAFSNEQFF,TGTGCCAGCAGCACAGGACTAGCGTTCTCCAATGAGCAGTTCTTC
TRBV18,TRBJ1-6,17,NA,NA,CASSPTRDSSYNSPLHF,TGTGCCAGCTCACCTACCCGAGACAGCTCCTATAATTCACCCCTCCACTTT
TRBV5-1,TRBJ2-1,14,NA,NA,CASSLDAGANEQFF,TGCGCCAGCAGCTTGGATGCGGGGGCAAATGAGCAGTTCTTC
TRBV2,TRBJ2-7,11,NA,NA,CASSLLYEQYF,TGTGCCAGCAGTCTACTCTACGAGCAGTACTTC
TRBV25-1,TRBJ1-1,15,few,NA,CASSGPGGGRTEAFF,TGTGCCAGCAGTGGCCCCGGCGGGGGGAGAACTGAAGCTTTCTTT
TRBV19,TRBJ2-2,15,NA,TRBD1,CASRTGQGFSGELFF,TGTGCCAGTAGAACAGGACAGGGTTTTTCCGGGGAGCTGTTTTTT
TRBV7-2,TRBJ2-5,14,NA,NA,CASSLLRGTETQYF,TGTGCCAGCAGCTTATTAAGGGGCACGGAGACCCAGTACTTC
TRBV13,TRBJ2-3,19,once,TRBD1,CASSLADRGALSSTDTQYF,TGTGCCAGCAGCTTAGCCGACAGGGGGGCTCTATCTAGCACAGATACGCAGTATTTT
TRBV5-4,TRBJ2-3,17,NA,TRBD2,CASSLEGLAGGTDTQYF,TGTGCCAGCAGCCTGGAAGGACTAGCGGGAGGGACAGATACGCAGTATTTT
TRBV19,TRBJ2-1,15,few,TRBD2,CASSERLAGSNEQFF,TGTGCCAGTAGCGAGCGGCTAGCGGGAAGCAATGAGCAGTTCTTC
TRBV6-5,TRBJ1-2,16,NA,TRBD1,CASSYKQGGIGYGYTF,TGTGCCAGCAGTTACAAACAGGGGGGTATCGGCTATGGCTACACCTTC
TRBV11-3,TRBJ1-3,13,NA,NA,CATSMDSRNTIYF,TGTGCCACCAGCATGGACAGTCGAAACACCATATATTTT
TRBV5-6,TRBJ2-7,16,NA,TRBD2,CASSFDSGSLVYEQYF,TGTGCCAGCAGCTTCGATAGCGGGAGCCTGGTATACGAGCAGTACTTC
TRBV5-1,TRBJ2-5,15,NA,TRBD2,CASSSTSGRGETQYF,TGCGCCAGCAGCTCGACTAGCGGGAGGGGAGAGACCCAGTACTTC
TRBV24-1,TRBJ2-3,11,NA,TRBD2,CATDRDYRRYF,TGTGCCACAGACCGGGACTATAGGCGGTATTTT
TRBV7-2,TRBJ2-1,17,NA,TRBD1,CASSRRQGSSSYNEQFF,TGTGCCAGCAGCCGTAGACAGGGGTCGAGCTCCTACAATGAGCAGTTCTTC